The T cell receptor beta chain under discussion was sequenced for a study of control samples from healthy donors and cancer patients. Clones were sequenced by immunoSEQ multiplex PCR, and TCRdb holds only the in-frame ones, with some missing. The sample has about 170,000 clones; just under 95% are singletons. CDR3 length: 18 residues. V lost 5 bases and J 2 bases, leaving 19 bases between the germline ends. CDR1 MNHEY and CDR2 SMNVEV come from the germline V gene (reference sequence). Sequences were obtained from blood. The chain uses TRBV27 and TRBJ2-6; D is unclear. This sequence originates from a woman aged 55-69 years in good health. The CDR3 DNA reads as TGTGCCAGCAGTCCGAACCCCTCCGGGTACCCTGGGGCCAACGTCCTGACTTTC. Translation: CASSPNPSGYPGANVLTF.